The 21 T cell receptor beta chains in this list originate from one sample, sequenced in a study of T cell responses to AZD1222 COVID-19 vaccine. Using immunoSEQ multiplex PCR, the repertoire was profiled, and TCRdb retains in-frame clones only, with some absent. The sample has about 170,000 clones; around nine tenths are singletons. The sample here was peripheral blood, taken on day 0 of AZD1222 vaccination. These receptor sequences come from an adult in good health.

This clone was seen a few times. The gene calls are TRBV4-2 and TRBJ2-2, with 7 bases that match TRBD2. The CDR3 has 19 residues. Trimming at V came to 6 bases and at J to 6 bases, leaving 22 bases not matched to a gene. CDR1 is LGHNA, CDR2 YNFKEQ, per germline. CDR3 sequence: CASRGEARLGGRVAGELFF. In nucleotides, the CDR3 is TGTGCCAGCAGAGGTGAGGCCCGACTTGGCGGGAGAGTTGCCGGGGAGCTGTTTTTT.

This sequence joins TRBV7-6 and TRBJ1-4, with TRBD1 identical over 7 bases. After removal of 3 bases from V and 13 bases from J, the junction contained 5 bases not matched to a gene. The CDR3 runs to 12 residues. Germline CDR1 and CDR2: SGHVS and FNYEAQ. DNA of the CDR3: TGTGCCAGCAGCTTGGGAGGGGGCGGACTGTTTTTT. Its translation: CASSLGGGGLFF.

CDR3 sequence reads: CASSPRPRDYGYTF. The CDR3 bases are TGTGCCAGCAGCCCCCGGCCCAGAGATTATGGCTACACCTTC. The rearrangement links TRBV12-1 to TRBJ1-2. TRBV12-1 has pseudogene status. This CDR3 contains 14 residues.

This clone was detected only once. The chain carries TRBV6-5 and TRBJ1-3; D remains unclear. CDR1 is MNHEY, CDR2 SVGAGI, per germline. The CDR3 runs to 13 residues. V lost 4 bases to trimming and J lost 4 bases, with 8 bases between them. The CDR3 loop is CASSSHSGNTIYF. The CDR3 region has the DNA TGTGCCAGCAGTTCCCACTCCGGAAACACCATATATTTT.

The genes are TRBV18 and TRBJ1-1; no firm D call. V gave up 3 bases and J gave up 0 bases, with 8 bases separating them. The CDR3 is 14 residues long. Germline CDR1 is KGHSH and CDR2 is LQKENI. CDR3 sequence (DNA): TGTGCCAGCTCACCTCAGGAATTGAACACTGAAGCTTTCTTT. This encodes CASSPQELNTEAFF. Full variable domain (outside the CDR3, taken from reference TRBV18 and TRBJ1-1): NAGVMQNPRHLVRRRGQEARLRCSPMKGHSHVYWYRQLPEEGLKFMVYLQKENIIDESGMPKERFSAEFPKEGPSILRIQQVVRGDSAAYFCASSPQELNTEAFFGQGTRLTVV.

This chain links TRBV19 with TRBJ1-1; a weak D match, TRBD1 (5 bases). CDR3 length: 15 amino acids. Trimming shortened V by 5 bases and J by 4 bases, and 17 bases separated the two germline ends. Germline CDR1 and CDR2: LNHDA and SQIVND (reference sequence). The CDR3 spells CASSPQGTDSTEAFF. DNA for the CDR3: TGTGCCAGTAGTCCCCAGGGAACAGACAGCACTGAAGCTTTCTTT.

This chain joins TRBV6-1 and TRBJ1-5; D is ambiguous. The CDR3 is 16 residues long. Trimming shortened V by 3 bases and J by 3 bases, and 15 bases separated the two germline ends. CDR1 is MNHNS, CDR2 SASEGT, per germline. In DNA form, the CDR3 reads TGTGCCAGCAGTGATAGGGCAGGATCCTTCAATCAGCCCCAGCATTTT. It is translated as CASSDRAGSFNQPQHF.

The chain combines TRBV5-4 with TRBJ2-3; D may be TRBD1 (6 bases). This CDR3 contains 16 residues. Looked up from germline, CDR1 is SGHNT and CDR2 is YYREEE (reference sequence). V was cut by 3 bases and J by 0 bases, with 14 bases left in between. In DNA, the CDR3 is TGTGCCAGCAGCTCCCGCGTAGGGGGAAGCACAGATACGCAGTATTTT. This encodes CASSSRVGGSTDTQYF.

The chain employs TRBV9 and TRBJ1-1; TRBD1 aligns across 7 bases. The V and J ends lost 4 bases and 4 bases, in that order; junction bases with no gene match: 4. This CDR3 has 13 residues. The germline V gene encodes CDR1 SGDLS and CDR2 YYNGEE. The CDR3 DNA reads as TGTGCCAGCAGCTCGACAGGGTTCACTGAAGCTTTCTTT. It specifies CASSSTGFTEAFF.

The chain has TRBV21-1 and TRBJ2-6; the table names TRBD2, a call not compared with the DNA. TRBV21-1 has pseudogene status. This CDR3 is built from 15 residues. The CDR3 loop is CASPDGLSGANVLTF. The CDR3 DNA reads TGTGCCAGCCCCGATGGACTTTCTGGGGCCAACGTCCTGACTTTC.

The gene calls are TRBV2 and TRBJ1-5; 8 bases agree with TRBD1. Unmatched junction bases numbered 13, after V lost 6 bases and J lost 9 bases. Germline-derived CDR1 and CDR2 are SNHLY and FYNNEI. The length of the CDR3 is 15 residues. CDR3 bases: TGTGCCAGCAGGCTTGGGACAGGTGAGAATTTGCCCCAGCATTTT. Translating gives CASRLGTGENLPQHF. Using reference TRBV2 and TRBJ1-5 for the parts outside the CDR3, the full variable domain is EPEVTQTPSHQVTQMGQEVILRCVPISNHLYFYWYRQILGQKVEFLVSFYNNEISEKSEIFDDQFSVERPDGSNFTLKIRSTKLEDSAMYFCASRLGTGENLPQHFGDGTRLSIL.

This rearrangement joins TRBV19 to TRBJ1-5; tentatively, D is TRBD1 (6 bases). With 1 base removed from V and 0 bases from J, the gap between germline ends came to 7 bases. The CDR3 runs 15 residues. Germline CDR1 reads LNHDA; CDR2 reads SQIVND (reference sequence). CDR3 loop: CASSIGGGSNQPQHF. CDR3 in DNA: TGTGCCAGTAGTATAGGAGGGGGTAGCAATCAGCCCCAGCATTTT.

The chain combines TRBV4-2 with TRBJ2-3, with D possibly being TRBD2 (5 bases). The CDR3 spans 14 residues. The germline gives CDR1 LGHNA, CDR2 YNFKEQ. Trimming took off 4 bases at V and 5 bases at J, with 13 bases between the two ends. The CDR3 protein is CASSPELREDTQYF. The CDR3 DNA sequence: TGTGCCAGCAGCCCTGAGTTGAGGGAAGATACGCAGTATTTT.

This chain joins TRBV3-1 (or the pseudogene TRBV3-2) and TRBJ2-5; the match to TRBD2 covers 13 bases. Germline values: CDR1 LGHDT, CDR2 YNNKEL (reference sequence). The CDR3 has 15 amino acids. V dropped 6 bases and J dropped 5; count of bases not matched to a gene: 6. The CDR3 nucleotides are TGTGCCAGCAGTGATGGGACTAGCGGGATTGAGACCCAGTACTTC. Amino acid sequence: CASSDGTSGIETQYF.

This chain connects TRBV7-9 to TRBJ1-2; perhaps TRBD1 as D (6 bases). The CDR3 contains 15 residues. V gave up 4 bases and J gave up 0 bases, with 12 bases separating them. CDR1 and CDR2 (germline): SEHNR, FQNEAQ (reference sequence). As DNA, the CDR3 is TGTGCCAGCAGCTCCCAAGCAGGGGCTAACTATGGCTACACCTTC. It yields the protein CASSSQAGANYGYTF.

V is TRBV6-2 or TRBV6-3 and J is TRBJ2-2, with D perhaps matching TRBD1 (5 bases). Trimming removed 1 base at V and 0 bases at J, with 12 bases between. There are 17 residues in the CDR3. From germline, CDR1 is MNHEY and CDR2 SVGEGT. The CDR3 DNA is TGTGCCAGCAGTTACTGGCGGAGCAGGGCGAACACCGGGGAGCTGTTTTTT. Its protein is CASSYWRSRANTGELFF.

The chain employs TRBV6-2 or TRBV6-3 and TRBJ1-1; the match to TRBD1 covers 9 bases. With 5 bases clipped from V and 11 bases from J, the junction kept 3 bases outside the gene matches. CDR1 MNHEY and CDR2 SVGEGT come from the germline V gene. The CDR3 loop spans 11 amino acids. The CDR3 protein is CASSDGQGAFF. CDR3 in DNA: TGTGCCAGCAGTGATGGACAGGGGGCTTTCTTT.

This clone was counted a few times. This chain uses TRBV7-9 with TRBJ2-7, with 8 bases aligning to TRBD1. The germline CDR1 and CDR2 sequences are SEHNR and FQNEAQ (reference sequence). The CDR3 is 15 amino acids. Trimming cost V 5 bases and J 2 bases; bases outside gene matches: 8. CDR3 nucleotide sequence: TGTGCCAGCAGCGGGTTGACAGGGGCAGCCTACGAGCAGTACTTC. It encodes CASSGLTGAAYEQYF. Using reference TRBV7-9 and TRBJ2-7 for the parts outside the CDR3, the full variable domain is DTGVSQNPRHKITKRGQNVTFRCDPISEHNRLYWYRQTLGQGPEFLTYFQNEAQLEKSRLLSDRFSAERPKGSFSTLEIQRTEQGDSAMYLCASSGLTGAAYEQYFGPGTRLTVT.

The chain joins TRBV7-9 to TRBJ2-7; tentative D call: TRBD2 (6 bases). V gave up 8 bases and J gave up 0 bases, with 14 bases separating them. This CDR3 spans 14 amino acids. Germline assignment: CDR1 SEHNR and CDR2 FQNEAQ (reference sequence). CDR3 sequence reads: CASGDGRGSYEQYF. The CDR3 nucleotides read TGTGCCAGCGGGGACGGGAGAGGCTCCTACGAGCAGTACTTC. The complete variable domain, with remaining parts taken from reference TRBV7-9 and TRBJ2-7, reads DTGVSQNPRHKITKRGQNVTFRCDPISEHNRLYWYRQTLGQGPEFLTYFQNEAQLEKSRLLSDRFSAERPKGSFSTLEIQRTEQGDSAMYLCASGDGRGSYEQYFGPGTRLTVT.

V usage is TRBV5-4 and J usage is TRBJ2-5, with 14 nucleotides matching TRBD2. Germline CDR1 is SGHNT and CDR2 is YYREEE (reference sequence). The CDR3 covers 15 residues. J gave up 5 bases and V 3 bases, and 3 bases lay outside the gene matches. The CDR3 sequence is CASSSRLAGGETQYF. CDR3 DNA sequence: TGTGCCAGCAGCTCGAGACTAGCGGGAGGGGAGACCCAGTACTTC. Full variable domain (outside the CDR3, taken from reference TRBV5-4 and TRBJ2-5): ETGVTQSPTHLIKTRGQQVTLRCSSQSGHNTVSWYQQALGQGPQFIFQYYREEENGRGNFPPRFSGLQFPNYSSELNVNALELDDSALYLCASSSRLAGGETQYFGPGTRLLVL.

The V call is TRBV5-8, the J call TRBJ1-4; 8 positions agree with TRBD1. The V segment lost 3 bases and the J segment 8 bases; nucleotides outside the gene matches: 12. The CDR3 sequence is 16 residues long. Germline CDR1 and CDR2: SGHTS and YDEGEE. In DNA, the CDR3 is TGTGCCAGCAGCTGGGGGACAGGTCCGGGTCAAGAAAAACTGTTTTTT. As protein: CASSWGTGPGQEKLFF.